The source of this T cell receptor (beta chain) is a study of blood T cell repertoires in COVID-19. Across the study: COVID-19 samples from acute and convalescent phases originated in the United States, Italy and Spain.

CDR3 size: 13 residues. CDR1 and CDR2 (germline): ENHRY, SYGVKD. Trimming took off 4 bases at V and 1 base at J, with 7 bases between the two ends. Libraries were prepared by immunoSEQ multiplex PCR; TCRdb keeps only in-frame clonotypes and omits some of them. Among 150,000 to 190,000 clones, around 87% were seen once, and the ten largest hold 15%. The V call is TRBV10-3, the J call TRBJ1-2; D is ambiguous. The sequence derives from a woman aged 35 to 49 with acute or convalescent COVID-19. The sample consisted of peripheral blood. The CDR3 spells CAISAMVNYGYTF. CDR3 sequence (DNA): TGTGCCATCAGTGCTATGGTTAACTATGGCTACACCTTC.